These 8 T cell receptor beta chains were all obtained from the same sample, sequenced in a study of T cell changes during pregnancy in multiple sclerosis. The repertoire was sequenced with immunoSEQ multiplex PCR; TCRdb's copy has only in-frame clones and lacks some. The table records 40,000 to 55,000 clones, about 94% of them present only once. The sequencing used CD8+ T cells from peripheral blood mononuclear cells, collected in the first trimester of pregnancy. These receptors originate from a female donor with multiple sclerosis, enrolled in a pregnancy study.

The chain joins TRBV2 to TRBJ1-4; 7 nucleotides align to TRBD1. J gave up 4 bases and V 5 bases, and 4 bases lay outside the gene matches. The CDR3 is made up of 14 amino acids. Per germline, CDR1 SNHLY and CDR2 FYNNEI. The CDR3 DNA sequence: TGTGCCAGCAGTAAAGGGACAGTTAATGAAAAACTGTTTTTT. Translation gives CASSKGTVNEKLFF.

The chain is built from TRBV20-1 and TRBJ1-2; D ambiguous. V lost 3 bases to trimming and J lost 4 bases, with 6 bases between them. The length of the CDR3 is 11 residues. Germline V gene lookup returns CDR1 DFQATT and CDR2 SNEGSKA (reference sequence). CDR3 loop: CSASPGYGYTF. The CDR3 DNA is TGCAGTGCTAGCCCAGGCTATGGCTACACCTTC.

The chain is built from TRBV28 and TRBJ2-7, with 10 bases aligning to TRBD1. The CDR3 totals 19 residues. Trimming removed 4 bases from V and 0 bases from J; junction bases left unmatched: 15. Germline CDR1 is MDHEN and CDR2 is SYDVKM. The CDR3 DNA reads as TGTGCCAGCAGTTCCCCCACAACCGGGACAGGGGTGGACTCCTACGAGCAGTACTTC. Protein: CASSSPTTGTGVDSYEQYF.

The V and J genes are TRBV30 and TRBJ2-1; 7 nucleotides match TRBD2. The ends lost 0 bases at V and 3 bases at J; junction bases unmatched: 5. Per germline, CDR1 GTSNPN and CDR2 SVGIG (reference sequence). The CDR3 runs to 15 residues. CDR3 residues: CAWSVFRTSYNEQFF. Written as DNA, the CDR3 is TGTGCCTGGAGTGTATTCAGGACTAGCTACAATGAGCAGTTCTTC.

V gene TRBV2 combines with J gene TRBJ2-7; possibly TRBD2 for D (6 bases). The V end lost 6 bases, the J end lost 3 bases, and 15 bases lay between the germline ends. This CDR3 has 14 amino acids. The V gene's germline CDR1 is SNHLY and CDR2 FYNNEI. The CDR3 region is CASRPGRMVYEQYF. The CDR3 nucleotides are TGTGCCAGCAGACCAGGGAGGATGGTCTACGAGCAGTACTTC.

The genes are TRBV6-5 and TRBJ1-4; maybe TRBD1 (5 bases). V lost 10 bases and J 5 bases, leaving 17 bases between the germline ends. The CDR3 consists of 14 residues. Germline-derived CDR1 and CDR2 are MNHEY and SVGAGI. CDR3 sequence (DNA): TGTGCCACCTCGTCGACAGCGGGGAATGAAAAACTGTTTTTT. Translating it yields CATSSTAGNEKLFF.

V is TRBV7-3 and J is TRBJ1-1, with D unclear. The CDR3 totals 13 residues. From germline, CDR1 is SGHTA and CDR2 FQGTGA. Trimming cost V 2 bases and J 4 bases, with 8 bases left between them. The CDR3 DNA is TGTGCCAGCAGCTTATGGGAGAGCACTGAAGCTTTCTTT. Translating it yields CASSLWESTEAFF.

The CDR3 DNA reads TGTGCCACCAGCCGTACAGGGGACTCCGGCTCCTACGAGCAGTACTTC. Its protein is CATSRTGDSGSYEQYF. This rearrangement joins TRBV15 to TRBJ2-7, with D possibly TRBD1 on 7 matching bases. V lost 5 bases and J lost 0, with 17 bases in between. Germline CDR1 reads LNHNV; CDR2 reads YYDKDF (reference sequence). CDR3 length: 16 residues.